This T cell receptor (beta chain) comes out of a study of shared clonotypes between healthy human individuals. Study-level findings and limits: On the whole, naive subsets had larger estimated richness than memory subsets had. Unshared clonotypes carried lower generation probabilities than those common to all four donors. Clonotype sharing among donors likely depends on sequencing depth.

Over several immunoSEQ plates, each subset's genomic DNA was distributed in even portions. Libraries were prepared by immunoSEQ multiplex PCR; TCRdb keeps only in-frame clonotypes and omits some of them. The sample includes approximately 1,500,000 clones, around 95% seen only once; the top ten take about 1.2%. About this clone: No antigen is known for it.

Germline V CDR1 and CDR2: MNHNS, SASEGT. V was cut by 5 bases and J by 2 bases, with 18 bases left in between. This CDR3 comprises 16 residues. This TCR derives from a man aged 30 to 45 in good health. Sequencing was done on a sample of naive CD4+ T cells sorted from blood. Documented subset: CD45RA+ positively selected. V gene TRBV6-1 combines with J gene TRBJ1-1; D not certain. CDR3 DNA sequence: TGTGCCAGCAGTAAAGTTACAGTGTCAGGAAACACTGAAGCTTTCTTT. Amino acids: CASSKVTVSGNTEAFF.